Following are 26 T cell receptor beta chains from one sample sequenced in a study of spatial heterogeneity in lung cancer. As to time point: sample taken at primary tumor resection. TCRs were sequenced from unsorted whole RNA of tumor, nontumor lung or PBMC. TCRdb ran MiXCR on the 5' RACE reads and lists one entry per CDR3 protein. The table includes fewer than 12,000 distinct CDR3 sequences, 7% to 9.5% detected once. Source: PBMCs, taken at surgery. These receptors all stem from a male donor with early-stage non-small cell lung cancer.

This clonotype was counted ten times or more. Here the CDR3 DNA reads TGTGCCAGCAGCGTAGGACAGGGCCCGAACACTGAAGCTTTCTTT. Translation gives CASSVGQGPNTEAFF. The V call is TRBV9, the J call TRBJ1-1; the match to TRBD1 covers 7 bases. V gave up 0 bases and J gave up 1 base; unmatched junction bases: 3. Per the germline V gene, CDR1 is SGDLS and CDR2 is YYNGEE. CDR3 length equals 15 residues.

V and J are TRBV11-1 and TRBJ2-7; the match to TRBD2 covers 7 bases. Per germline, CDR1 SGHAT and CDR2 FQDESV (reference sequence). V lost 2 bases to trimming and J lost 5 bases; unmatched junction nucleotides: 9. The CDR3 has 15 residues. The CDR3 DNA reads TGTGCCAGCAGCTTACTTTCGACTAGCTCGCACGAGCAGTACTTC. Protein sequence: CASSLLSTSSHEQYF.

By sample fraction, this clonotype is medium-sized. The genes are TRBV5-5 and TRBJ2-4; the match to TRBD2 covers 8 bases. CDR3 length: 14 amino acids. Germline V lookup: CDR1 SGHKS, CDR2 YYEKEE (reference sequence). J gave up 6 bases and V 5 bases, and 7 bases lay outside the gene matches. In DNA, the CDR3 is TGTGCCAGCAGGCCGGCGGGGGGCGGAAACATTCAGTACTTC. Translated: CASRPAGGGNIQYF.

V usage is TRBV20-1 and J usage is TRBJ1-5; possible D gene TRBD1, 5 bases. Trimming removed 6 bases from V and 3 bases from J, with 15 bases in between. The CDR3 contains 14 residues. Germline V gives CDR1 DFQATT, CDR2 SNEGSKA (reference sequence). The CDR3 loop is CSATPDSYNQPQHF. CDR3 DNA sequence: TGCAGTGCGACCCCCGACAGTTACAATCAGCCCCAGCATTTT.

There are many counts of this clonotype. The chain carries TRBV5-5 and TRBJ2-7, with a possible D match to TRBD1 (5 bases). The CDR3 extends over 15 amino acids. In germline, CDR1 is SGHKS, CDR2 YYEKEE (reference sequence). V lost 1 base, J lost 4 bases, and 15 bases lay in between. CDR3 DNA sequence: TGTGCCAGCAGCTTGAGGTCTTACCAGGGATACGAGCAGTACTTC. Translation: CASSLRSYQGYEQYF.

A few counts support this clonotype. The V and J genes are TRBV5-6 and TRBJ1-2, with 8 bases identical to TRBD1. Germline CDR1 SGHDT, CDR2 YYEEEE. The J segment lost 0 bases and the V segment lost 3 bases, leaving 1 base of the junction unmatched. This CDR3 has 14 residues. CDR3 loop: CASSWTGSNYGYTF. The CDR3, as DNA: TGTGCCAGCAGCTGGACAGGGTCTAACTATGGCTACACCTTC.

In this sample, this clonotype turned up many times. The rearrangement uses TRBV10-3 and TRBJ1-2; possibly TRBD1 for D (6 bases). V was shortened by 4 bases and J by 6 bases, with 18 bases between the two germline ends. The CDR3 consists of 15 residues. The germline V gene has CDR1 ENHRY and CDR2 SYGVKD. CDR3 in amino acids: CAISVITLQGHGYTF. CDR3 DNA: TGTGCCATCAGTGTGATAACTTTACAGGGTCATGGCTACACCTTC.

By share, this clonotype counts as medium-sized. The chain has TRBV12-3 or TRBV12-4 and TRBJ1-1; no clear D. Trimming took 3 bases from V and 4 from J, leaving 9 bases between them. The CDR3 spans 13 residues. The CDR3 spells CASSFWLSTEAFF. The CDR3 nucleotides are TGTGCCAGCAGTTTTTGGCTGAGCACTGAAGCTTTCTTT.

This clonotype was detected many times. The V and J genes are TRBV6-6 and TRBJ2-3, with D perhaps being TRBD1 or TRBD2 (6 bases each). This CDR3 spans 19 amino acids. V lost 2 bases to trimming and J lost 2 bases, with 23 bases between them. Germline V lookup: CDR1 MNHNY, CDR2 SVGAGI (reference sequence). CDR3 residues: CASSYPGGGGRGHTDTQYF. As DNA, the CDR3 is TGTGCCAGCAGTTACCCCGGGGGTGGGGGGCGCGGGCACACAGATACGCAGTATTTT.

This clonotype was recorded at least ten times. CDR3 amino acids: CAISEPPTQTQYF. The CDR3 coding sequence is TGTGCCATCAGTGAGCCACCTACCCAGACCCAGTACTTC. The V gene is TRBV10-3, the J gene TRBJ2-5; D gene ambiguous. From germline, CDR1 is ENHRY and CDR2 SYGVKD. This CDR3 spans 13 amino acids. The V and J ends lost 2 bases and 6 bases respectively, with 10 bases between them.

This clonotype is categorized as medium-sized. This chain connects TRBV7-2 to TRBJ2-1; 8 bases align to TRBD2. V was clipped by 1 base and J by 6 bases; unmatched bases: 5. Per the germline V gene, CDR1 is SGHTA and CDR2 is FQGNSA. The CDR3 totals 15 residues. This chain's CDR3 is CASSLGAGALNEQFF. The CDR3 coding sequence is TGTGCCAGCAGCTTAGGAGCGGGGGCGCTCAATGAGCAGTTCTTC.

The table lists this clonotype with a few counts. This rearrangement joins TRBV12-3 or TRBV12-4 to TRBJ2-2, with D perhaps TRBD1 or TRBD2 (6 bases each). V lost 0 bases and J lost 2, with 13 bases in between. The CDR3 totals 17 residues. The CDR3 DNA reads as TGTGCCAGCAGTTTAGCGCCGAGGGGGGCAAACACCGGGGAGCTGTTTTTT. Protein sequence: CASSLAPRGANTGELFF.

J is TRBJ2-1 and V is TRBV7-2; 12 nucleotides line up with TRBD2. With 3 bases clipped from V and 8 bases from J, the junction kept 5 bases outside the gene matches. Germline-derived CDR1 and CDR2 are SGHTA and FQGNSA. This CDR3 is 15 amino acids long. The CDR3 region is CASSLILAGGDEQFF. In DNA, the CDR3 is TGTGCCAGCAGCTTGATACTAGCGGGGGGCGATGAGCAGTTCTTC.

This clonotype showed up many times. This chain links TRBV7-9 with TRBJ2-5, with D perhaps matching TRBD2 (6 bases). The germline V gene encodes CDR1 SEHNR and CDR2 FQNEAQ (reference sequence). Deletions cut 1 base from V and 5 bases from J, with 11 bases between. CDR3 size: 14 residues. The CDR3 region has the DNA TGTGCCAGCAGCTTAGTTGGCGGGGATGAGACCCAGTACTTC. Protein product: CASSLVGGDETQYF.

This clonotype is labeled medium-sized (0.01 to 0.1%). V usage is TRBV5-6 and J usage is TRBJ1-2, with D perhaps TRBD1 (5 bases). Germline values: CDR1 SGHDT, CDR2 YYEEEE. Trimming removed 4 bases at V and 4 bases at J, with 14 bases between. The CDR3 totals 14 residues. CDR3 region: CASSLGQFGYGYTF. CDR3 in DNA: TGTGCCAGCAGCCTGGGGCAGTTTGGCTATGGCTACACCTTC.

In its sample, this clonotype ranks as medium-sized. This chain links TRBV10-3 with TRBJ1-4, with 10 bases fitting TRBD1. Germline values: CDR1 ENHRY, CDR2 SYGVKD. The CDR3 is made up of 14 amino acids. V was clipped by 8 bases and J by 0 bases; unmatched bases: 0. Here the CDR3 DNA reads TGTGCCATCGGGACAGGGGCAACTAATGAAAAACTGTTTTTT. The encoded protein is CAIGTGATNEKLFF.

The chain joins TRBV28 to TRBJ2-1; D not certain. Germline V gives CDR1 MDHEN, CDR2 SYDVKM. The CDR3 consists of 11 residues. V dropped 4 bases and J dropped 4 bases, with 2 bases sitting between them. DNA of the CDR3: TGTGCCAGCAGTTGGTACAATGAGCAGTTCTTC. Translating gives CASSWYNEQFF.

This clonotype was seen at least ten times. The chain has TRBV12-3 or TRBV12-4 and TRBJ2-1; no definite D call. This CDR3 region has 13 residues. Trimming shortened V by 6 bases and J by 8 bases, and 14 bases separated the two germline ends. CDR3 coding DNA: TGTGCCAGCAGCTCAGGCTATCAGGATGAGCAGTTCTTC. Translation: CASSSGYQDEQFF.

By frequency in the sample, this clonotype is medium-sized. The chain combines TRBV15 with TRBJ1-2; D is undetermined. Germline assignment: CDR1 LNHNV and CDR2 YYDKDF (reference sequence). The CDR3 sequence is 12 residues long. The V gene lost 0 bases and the J gene lost 8 bases, with 7 bases spanning the gap. The CDR3 here is CATSRDRRGYTF. CDR3 in DNA: TGTGCCACCAGCAGAGATAGGAGAGGCTACACCTTC.

This clonotype appeared a few times. The chain uses TRBV5-1 and TRBJ2-6; tentatively, D is TRBD2 (5 bases). CDR1 is SGHRS, CDR2 YFSETQ, per germline. The V end was cut by 0 bases, the J end by 0 bases, with 13 bases between. The CDR3 contains 18 residues. The CDR3 reads CASSLVADFYSGANVLTF. For the CDR3, the DNA is TGCGCCAGCAGCTTGGTTGCGGACTTTTACTCTGGGGCCAACGTCCTGACTTTC. Based on the CDR3 plus reference TRBV5-1 and TRBJ2-6, the full variable domain is KAGVTQTPRYLIKTRGQQVTLSCSPISGHRSVSWYQQTPGQGLQFLFEYFSETQRNKGNFPGRFSGRQFSNSRSEMNVSTLELGDSALYLCASSLVADFYSGANVLTFGAGSRLTVL.

This chain links TRBV9 with TRBJ1-1; D unresolved. The CDR3 runs 12 residues. V shed 0 bases and J shed 8 bases, with 8 bases lying between them. Germline loops: CDR1 SGDLS, CDR2 YYNGEE. CDR3 in amino acids: CASSVDMREAFF. The CDR3 nucleotides read TGTGCCAGCAGCGTAGATATGAGGGAAGCTTTCTTT.

This clonotype was found many times. The chain carries TRBV10-3 and TRBJ2-2; perhaps TRBD2 as D (5 bases). CDR1 is ENHRY and CDR2 is SYGVKD in the germline V gene. V lost 0 bases and J lost 8, with 10 bases in between. CDR3 size: 14 residues. CDR3 nucleotide sequence: TGTGCCATCAGTGAGTCCGAGGGATTAGGGGAGCTGTTTTTT. It yields the protein CAISESEGLGELFF.

This clonotype was counted ten times or more. The V and J genes are TRBV12-3 or TRBV12-4 and TRBJ2-3; TRBD2 agrees at 13 bases. This CDR3 has 17 amino acids. V lost 7 bases and J lost 7; bases outside the gene matches: 14. CDR3 in DNA: TGTGCCAGCACCCTCCGGACTAGCGGGGGACAAGTGAATACGCAGTATTTT. It translates to CASTLRTSGGQVNTQYF.

This sequence joins TRBV28 and TRBJ2-1; D unclear. The V end was cut by 3 bases, the J end by 7 bases, with 7 bases between. The CDR3 covers 12 residues. Germline CDR1 and CDR2: MDHEN and SYDVKM. CDR3: CASSFALNEQFF. The DNA of the CDR3 is TGTGCCAGCAGTTTCGCCTTGAATGAGCAGTTCTTC.

This clonotype has at least ten counts. The chain recombines TRBV7-2 with TRBJ1-4, with 9 bases matching TRBD1. Per the germline V gene, CDR1 is SGHTA and CDR2 is FQGNSA. Losses at the gene ends were 1 base for V and 8 bases for J; bases not matched to a gene: 8. This CDR3 is built from 16 residues. CDR3 nucleotides: TGTGCCAGCAGCTTAGACGGGACAGGGAGAGGGGAAAAACTGTTTTTT. This sequence encodes CASSLDGTGRGEKLFF.

This clonotype was detected ten times or more. This sequence joins TRBV5-1 and TRBJ2-7; D gene unclear. This CDR3 has 16 amino acids. Trimming left V 0 bases short and J 1 base short, with 14 bases between. Germline CDR1 is SGHRS and CDR2 is YFSETQ. The CDR3 spells CASSLETMNWSYEQYF. DNA of the CDR3: TGCGCCAGCAGCTTGGAGACGATGAACTGGTCCTACGAGCAGTACTTC.